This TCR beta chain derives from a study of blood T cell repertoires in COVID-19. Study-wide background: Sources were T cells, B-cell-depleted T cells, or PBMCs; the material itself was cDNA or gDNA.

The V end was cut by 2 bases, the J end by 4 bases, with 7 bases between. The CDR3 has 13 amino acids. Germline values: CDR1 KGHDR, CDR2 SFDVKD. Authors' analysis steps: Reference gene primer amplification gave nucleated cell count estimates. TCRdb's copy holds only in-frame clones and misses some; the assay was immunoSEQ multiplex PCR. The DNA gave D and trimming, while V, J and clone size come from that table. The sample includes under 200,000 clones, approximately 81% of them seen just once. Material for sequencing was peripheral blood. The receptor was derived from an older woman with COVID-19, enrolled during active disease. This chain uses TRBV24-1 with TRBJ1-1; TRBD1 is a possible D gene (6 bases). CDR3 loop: CATSDSGVTEAFF. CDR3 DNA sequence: TGTGCCACCAGTGATTCAGGGGTCACTGAAGCTTTCTTT.